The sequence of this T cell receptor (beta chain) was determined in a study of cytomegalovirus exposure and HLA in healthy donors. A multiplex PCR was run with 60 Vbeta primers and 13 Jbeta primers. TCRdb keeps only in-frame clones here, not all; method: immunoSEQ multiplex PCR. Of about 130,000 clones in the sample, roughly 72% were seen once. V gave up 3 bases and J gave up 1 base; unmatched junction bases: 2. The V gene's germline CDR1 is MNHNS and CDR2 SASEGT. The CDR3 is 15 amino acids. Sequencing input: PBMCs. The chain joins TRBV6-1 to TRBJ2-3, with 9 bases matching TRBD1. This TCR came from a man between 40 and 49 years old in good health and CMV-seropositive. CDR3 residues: CASSEDRGGTDTQYF. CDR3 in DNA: TGTGCCAGCAGTGAGGACAGGGGAGGCACAGATACGCAGTATTTT.